This TCR beta chain was observed in a study of PD-1 blockade in classical Hodgkin lymphoma. This CDR3 region has 15 residues. The ends were cut back, 3 bases at V and 0 bases at J, with 9 bases in the middle. Germline CDR1 LNHDA, CDR2 SQIVND (reference sequence). There was relapse after autologous stem cell transplantation in every patient, and there was variation in brentuximab vedotin exposure. The data were produced by immunoSEQ multiplex PCR, yet TCRdb's version contains in-frame clones alone and is incomplete. The sample holds 30,000 to 40,000 clones, around 78% seen once. The sample in question was peripheral blood mononuclear cells (PBMCs), obtained at baseline. The source of this sequence is a human donor with classical Hodgkin lymphoma. The rearrangement links TRBV19 to TRBJ1-5, with D perhaps TRBD1 (6 bases). Written as DNA, the CDR3 is TGTGCCAGTAGTATCACAGGGAGTAGCAATCAGCCCCAGCATTTT. Translation: CASSITGSSNQPQHF.